This is a list of T cell receptor beta chains from one sample in a study of cytomegalovirus exposure and HLA in healthy donors. Sequenced by immunoSEQ multiplex PCR; TCRdb stores in-frame clones only, minus some. The sample lists more than 90,000 clones, under 80% occurring once. Material: PBMCs. The receptors originated from a middle-aged man in good health and CMV-seropositive. The CDR3 runs from the conserved cysteine through the conserved F or W. D genes are given only for firm matches. Not every row has a clone size; where given, it reads once, few, many or a size class.

>TRBJ1-4|NA|13|TRBV7-2|NA
TGTGCCAGCAGCTTAGGGGGAGGAAGGGGACTGTTTTTT
CASSLGGGRGLFF
>TRBJ2-7|NA|14|TRBV28|TRBD1
TGTGCCAGCAGCCGGGGACAGGGGGCAAACGAGCAGTACTTC
CASSRGQGANEQYF
>TRBJ2-7|few|14|TRBV5-4|NA
TGTGCCAGCAGCTACGGACAAGAAATTTACGAGCAGTACTTC
CASSYGQEIYEQYF
>TRBJ1-6|NA|14|TRBV2|TRBD1
TGTGCCAGTCGAGGACAGGAGAGTAATTCACCCCTCCACTTT
CASRGQESNSPLHF
>TRBJ1-1|NA|14|TRBV15|NA
TGTGCCACCAGCAGAGATAGGGGGAACACTGAAGCTTTCTTT
CATSRDRGNTEAFF
>TRBJ1-2|NA|12|TRBV2|NA
TGTGCCAGCAGTGGAACAACCTATGGCTACACCTTC
CASSGTTYGYTF
>TRBJ2-7|once|13|TRBV18|TRBD1
TGTGCCAGCTCACCAGAAGGACAGGGTGCTCAGTACTTC
CASSPEGQGAQYF
>TRBJ2-3|NA|14|TRBV19|NA
TGTGCCAGTAGTAGATCCAAGGGGACAGATACGCAGTATTTT
CASSRSKGTDTQYF
>TRBJ2-7|NA|15|TRBV6-5|TRBD1
TGTGCCAGCAGTTACTCGGTCACAGGGGGCTACGAGCAGTACTTC
CASSYSVTGGYEQYF
>TRBJ1-4|few|14|TRBV13|NA
TGTGCCAGCAGCTACGGACAGATTAATGAAAAACTGTTTTTT
CASSYGQINEKLFF
>TRBJ2-2|NA|17|TRBV23-1|NA
TGCGCCAGCAGTCATTCCCATCGAGCTGGGGGGACCGGGGAGCTGTTTTTT
CASSHSHRAGGTGELFF
>TRBJ1-6|NA|15|TRBV2|NA
TGTGCCAGCAGTCTACAACAGGTCCGCAATTCACCCCTCCACTTT
CASSLQQVRNSPLHF
>TRBJ2-5|NA|15|TRBV10-1|NA
TGCGCCAGCAGTGTGGTACAGGGCCCCCAAGAGACCCAGTACTTC
CASSVVQGPQETQYF
>TRBJ2-5|NA|15|TRBV7-8|TRBD1
TGTGCCAGCAGCTTCCGGGACAGGGCATTCGGGACCCAGTACTTC
CASSFRDRAFGTQYF
>TRBJ1-4|NA|14|TRBV7-8|NA
TGTGCCAGCAGCGGAGCAGCAACTAATGAAAAACTGTTTTTT
CASSGAATNEKLFF
>TRBJ2-7|NA|13|TRBV5-1|NA
TGCGCCAGCAGCACGGGTCCCCCCTACGAGCAGTACTTC
CASSTGPPYEQYF
>TRBJ1-1|NA|17|TRBV13|NA
TGTGCCAGCAGGTGGAAGGGTGGTGGGACATGGGCCACTGAAGCTTTCTTT
CASRWKGGGTWATEAFF
>TRBJ2-3|NA|19|TRBV2|TRBD2
TGTGCCAGCAGTGAGGGACTAGCGGGGGGGCAGGATGGCACAGATACGCAGTATTTT
CASSEGLAGGQDGTDTQYF
>TRBJ1-2|few|14|TRBV7-9|NA
TGTGCCAGCAGCTTAAATTCTCCGGAGGGTGGCTACACCTTC
CASSLNSPEGGYTF
>TRBJ2-3|few|14|TRBV27|NA
TGTGCCAGCAGTTTAGAGGGAATCACAGATACGCAGTATTTT
CASSLEGITDTQYF
>TRBJ2-7|NA|12|TRBV15|NA
TGTGCCACCAGCGCGGGTCCCTACGAGCAGTACTTC
CATSAGPYEQYF
>TRBJ2-3|NA|12|TRBV25-1|NA
TGTGCCAGCAGTGAATCTCCAGATACGCAGTATTTT
CASSESPDTQYF
>TRBJ2-7|NA|13|TRBV5-4|NA
TGTGCCAGCAGCTTCCCCCTAGGGGACGAGCAGTACTTC
CASSFPLGDEQYF
>TRBJ1-5|NA|14|TRBV5-6|NA
TGTGCCAGCAGCAAACAGGACAGCTCCTCAACCCAGCATTTT
CASSKQDSSSTQHF
>TRBJ1-1|NA|13|TRBV18|NA
TGTGCCAGCTTACCGGAGAGGAACACTGAAGCTTTCTTT
CASLPERNTEAFF
>TRBJ2-3|NA|14|TRBV25-1|TRBD1
TGTGCCAGCAGTGGGACAGGGAGCACAGATACGCAGTATTTT
CASSGTGSTDTQYF
>TRBJ2-7|NA|14|TRBV9|TRBD2
TGTGCCAGCAGCGTAGACGCGGGGGGGCGCGAGCAGTACTTC
CASSVDAGGREQYF
>TRBJ2-1|NA|16|TRBV4-1|TRBD2
TGCGCCAGCAGCCAAGAGTCTAGCGGGGGGGCCCGGGAGCAGTTCTTC
CASSQESSGGAREQFF
>TRBJ1-2|few|15|TRBV11-2|NA
TGTGCCAGCAGCTCCGCGTGGAGGGGAGAATATGGCTACACCTTC
CASSSAWRGEYGYTF
>TRBJ1-4|few|14|TRBV10-2|NA
TGCGCCAGCAATCCAACAGGAACTAATGAAAAACTGTTTTTT
CASNPTGTNEKLFF
>TRBJ1-5|NA|14|TRBV18|NA
TGTGCCAGCTCGTTCACAGGGTCCGACGGACCCCAGCATTTT
CASSFTGSDGPQHF
>TRBJ1-1|NA|14|TRBV7-3|TRBD1
TGTGCCAGCAGCCCTCAGGGGGTAGGCACTGAAGCTTTCTTT
CASSPQGVGTEAFF
>TRBJ2-6|NA|18|TRBV18|NA
TGTGCCAGCTCACCACTAATAGCGGAGAGGTCTGGGGCCAACGTCCTGACTTTC
CASSPLIAERSGANVLTF
>TRBJ1-5|NA|16|TRBV7-2|TRBD1
TGTGCCAGCAGCTTAGAGGGGACAGGAGCTAATCAGCCCCAGCATTTT
CASSLEGTGANQPQHF
>TRBJ1-3|NA|17|TRBV15|NA
TGTGCCACCAGCAGAGGGGACGGGGGAACAGCTGGAAACACCATATATTTT
CATSRGDGGTAGNTIYF
>TRBJ1-1|once|16|TRBV28|TRBD1
TGTGCCAGCAGTCCGAGACAGGGGAGGAGGAACACTGAAGCTTTCTTT
CASSPRQGRRNTEAFF
>TRBJ2-3|NA|18|TRBV5-6|TRBD2
TGTGCCAGCAGCGCGGGGACTAGCGGATTGCCTAGCACAGATACGCAGTATTTT
CASSAGTSGLPSTDTQYF
>TRBJ2-3|once|13|TRBV7-5|NA
TGTGCCAGAAGCTTTGATACGGGAGACACGCAGTATTTT
CARSFDTGDTQYF
>TRBJ2-7|NA|15|TRBV11-2|TRBD2
TGTGCCAGCAGCGCCTGGACTAGCGGGGGAGAGGAGCAGTACTTC
CASSAWTSGGEEQYF
>TRBJ1-3|once|15|TRBV7-8|NA
TGTGCCAGCAGCTTAGTGCTCGGCAGGGGAAACACCATATATTTT
CASSLVLGRGNTIYF